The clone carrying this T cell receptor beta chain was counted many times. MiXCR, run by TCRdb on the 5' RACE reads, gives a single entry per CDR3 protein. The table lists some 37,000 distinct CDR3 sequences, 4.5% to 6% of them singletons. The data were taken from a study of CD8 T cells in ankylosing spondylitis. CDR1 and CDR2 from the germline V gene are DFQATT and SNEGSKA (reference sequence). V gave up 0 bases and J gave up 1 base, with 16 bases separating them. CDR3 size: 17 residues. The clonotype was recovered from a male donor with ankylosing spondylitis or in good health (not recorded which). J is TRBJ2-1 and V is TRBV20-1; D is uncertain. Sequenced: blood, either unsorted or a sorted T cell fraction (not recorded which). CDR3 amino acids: CSARDRKEWRSYNEQFF. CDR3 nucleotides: TGCAGTGCTAGAGATCGGAAGGAGTGGAGATCCTACAATGAGCAGTTCTTC.